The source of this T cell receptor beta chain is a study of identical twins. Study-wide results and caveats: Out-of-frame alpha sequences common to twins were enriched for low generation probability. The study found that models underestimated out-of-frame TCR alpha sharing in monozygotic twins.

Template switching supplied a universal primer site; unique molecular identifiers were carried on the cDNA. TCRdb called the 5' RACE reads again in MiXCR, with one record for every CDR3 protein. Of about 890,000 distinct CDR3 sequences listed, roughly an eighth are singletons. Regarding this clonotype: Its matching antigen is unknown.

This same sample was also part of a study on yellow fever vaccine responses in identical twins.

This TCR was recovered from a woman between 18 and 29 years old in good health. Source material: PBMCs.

The CDR3 DNA sequence: TGTGCCATCAGTGAGTCGAAGACAGGGAACACTGAAGCTTTCTTT. This encodes CAISESKTGNTEAFF. The rearrangement links TRBV10-3 to TRBJ1-1, with D possibly matching TRBD1 (6 bases). Trimming shortened V by 0 bases and J by 1 base, and 9 bases separated the two germline ends. Germline CDR1 and CDR2: ENHRY and SYGVKD. The CDR3 sequence is 15 residues long.